The 28 T cell receptor beta chains presented below share a single source sample, sequenced in a study of T-cell memory formation after mild COVID-19. TCRdb passed the 5' RACE reads through MiXCR, listing each CDR3 protein once. This table holds 360,000 or so distinct CDR3 sequences, approximately 29% found once. Sample: PBMCs or a T cell subset sorted from them (not recorded which). Receptor source: an adult woman who had mild COVID-19 (a few samples of this study predate the infection). Cell type and time point are not known.

This clonotype was counted between two and nine times. This sequence joins TRBV5-1 and TRBJ1-2; 7 bases agree with TRBD1. Losses at the gene ends were 2 bases for V and 4 bases for J; bases not matched to a gene: 5. CDR1 SGHRS and CDR2 YFSETQ come from the germline V gene. The CDR3 covers 14 residues. CDR3: CASSLGTDGYGYTF. CDR3 DNA: TGCGCCAGCAGCTTAGGGACAGATGGCTATGGCTACACCTTC.

The table lists this clonotype with a few counts. This chain joins TRBV4-2 and TRBJ2-3, with 11 nucleotides matching TRBD2. The CDR3 totals 18 residues. The germline V gene has CDR1 LGHNA and CDR2 YNFKEQ. V dropped 0 bases and J dropped 3; count of bases not matched to a gene: 8. The chain's CDR3 is CASSQDRTASGRTDTQYF. In DNA, the CDR3 is TGTGCCAGCAGCCAAGATAGGACGGCTAGCGGGAGGACAGATACGCAGTATTTT.

The rearrangement links TRBV6-2 or TRBV6-3 to TRBJ2-2, with TRBD2 matching 7 bases. Looked up from germline, CDR1 is MNHEY and CDR2 is SVGEGT. This CDR3 has 15 residues. The V gene end was trimmed by 6 bases and the J gene end by 1 base; junction bases not matched to a gene: 5. CDR3 amino acids: CASRKTSLNTGELFF. The CDR3 DNA reads as TGTGCCAGCAGAAAGACTAGCTTGAACACCGGGGAGCTGTTTTTT.

The chain links TRBV7-8 to TRBJ2-3, with 11 bases identical to TRBD1. The J segment lost 9 bases and the V segment lost 5 bases, leaving 7 bases of the junction unmatched. Germline CDR1 is SGHVS and CDR2 is FQNEAQ. This CDR3 is built from 14 residues. CDR3 in DNA: TGTGCCAGCAGCCCCCGGACAGGGGGCAACACGCAGTATTTT. Residues: CASSPRTGGNTQYF.

The chain links TRBV6-2 or TRBV6-3 to TRBJ2-3, with a tentative D call TRBD1 (5 bases). This CDR3 has 14 amino acids. Germline CDR1 is MNHEY and CDR2 is SVGEGT. V was cut by 7 bases and J by 6 bases, with 17 bases left in between. The CDR3 bases are TGTGCCAGCACCCAGGGCGGTGCAATCGATACGCAGTATTTT. This sequence encodes CASTQGGAIDTQYF.

This clonotype occurred a few times. One end of the junction fails to match germline, which may point to a read error. This chain connects TRBV7-9 to TRBJ2-5, with 10 nucleotides matching TRBD1. In germline, CDR1 is SEHNR, CDR2 FQNEAQ (reference sequence). This CDR3 comprises 16 residues. Here the CDR3 DNA reads TGTGTCAGCAGCTTACTTCCGGGACAGGGGAAAGAGACCCAGTACTTC. Its protein product is CVSSLLPGQGKETQYF. Complete variable domain (other parts from reference TRBV7-9 and TRBJ2-5): DTGVSQNPRHKITKRGQNVTFRCDPISEHNRLYWYRQTLGQGPEFLTYFQNEAQLEKSRLLSDRFSAERPKGSFSTLEIQRTEQGDSAMYLCVSSLLPGQGKETQYFGPGTRLLVL.

The chain carries TRBV27 and TRBJ2-1; D unresolved. This CDR3 has 16 residues. Germline-derived CDR1 and CDR2 are MNHEY and SMNVEV (reference sequence). V lost 7 bases and J lost 4, with 20 bases in between. CDR3 region: CASNSKVYGLYNEQFF. The CDR3 coding sequence is TGTGCCAGCAACTCCAAAGTATACGGGCTTTACAATGAGCAGTTCTTC.

This rearrangement joins TRBV12-3 or TRBV12-4 to TRBJ1-4; D is undetermined. CDR3 length: 13 residues. V dropped 3 bases and J dropped 8 bases, with 10 bases sitting between them. The CDR3 spells CASSFGSWEKLFF. CDR3 in DNA: TGTGCCAGCAGTTTCGGCAGTTGGGAAAAACTGTTTTTT.

This clonotype was picked up a small number of times. The rearrangement uses TRBV7-9 and TRBJ2-1; D possibly matches TRBD1 or TRBD2 (5 bases each). The CDR3 spans 14 residues. Germline CDR1 and CDR2: SEHNR and FQNEAQ (reference sequence). V shed 5 bases and J shed 3 bases, with 11 bases lying between them. CDR3 sequence (DNA): TGTGCCAGCAGCGTGGGGGAAATCTACAATGAGCAGTTCTTC. As protein: CASSVGEIYNEQFF.

This chain uses TRBV20-1 with TRBJ1-1; D not certain. The CDR3 runs to 13 residues. The germline gives CDR1 DFQATT, CDR2 SNEGSKA (reference sequence). Between the trimmed V and J ends, which lost 5 bases and 0 bases, there was a span of 10 bases. The CDR3 DNA sequence: TGCAGTGCTCGCTTTGCCATGAACACTGAAGCTTTCTTT. This sequence encodes CSARFAMNTEAFF.

The gene calls are TRBV14 and TRBJ2-7; 7 nucleotides align to TRBD1. This CDR3 is built from 17 residues. V shed 2 bases, J shed 2 bases, and the junction held 12 bases outside the gene matches. The germline V gene has CDR1 SGHDN and CDR2 FVKESK. The CDR3 spells CASSQTRTGKPTYEQYF. The CDR3 DNA sequence: TGTGCCAGCAGCCAAACAAGGACAGGCAAGCCAACCTACGAGCAGTACTTC.

This clonotype showed up just a few times. This sequence joins TRBV5-1 and TRBJ2-7; D not certain. V lost 2 bases and J lost 3, with 9 bases in between. Germline CDR1 and CDR2: SGHRS and YFSETQ. The CDR3 has 13 residues. In nucleotides, the CDR3 is TGCGCCAGCAGCTTAAAAGACGGCTACGAGCAGTACTTC. This sequence encodes CASSLKDGYEQYF.

This clonotype was picked up a small number of times. The DNA of the CDR3 is TGTGCCAGCAGCTCAGGGACTAGCGGGCCTTGGGAGACCCAGTACTTC. Its translation is CASSSGTSGPWETQYF. This rearrangement joins TRBV7-2 to TRBJ2-5, with 12 bases aligning to TRBD2. CDR3 length: 16 residues. V lost 4 bases and J lost 5; bases outside the gene matches: 8. CDR1 SGHTA and CDR2 FQGNSA come from the germline V gene.

A few counts support this clonotype. This sequence joins TRBV7-3 and TRBJ2-3; D gene ambiguous. The CDR3 has 16 residues. Germline-derived CDR1 and CDR2 are SGHTA and FQGTGA. The V gene lost 1 base and the J gene lost 1 base, with 12 bases spanning the gap. CDR3 loop: CASSLNGGGGTDTQYF. The DNA for the CDR3 is TGTGCCAGCAGCTTAAATGGCGGCGGTGGCACAGATACGCAGTATTTT.

The gene calls are TRBV12-3 or TRBV12-4 and TRBJ1-3; D ambiguous. Trimming removed 4 bases from V and 0 bases from J, with 7 bases in between. The CDR3 spans 14 residues. The CDR3 here is CASSYDVSGNTIYF. In DNA, the CDR3 is TGTGCCAGCAGTTACGACGTCTCTGGAAACACCATATATTTT.

The genes are TRBV5-1 and TRBJ2-1, with D possibly matching TRBD2 (6 bases). Germline CDR1 is SGHRS and CDR2 is YFSETQ. The CDR3 runs 16 residues. Trimming removed 4 bases at V and 2 bases at J, with 16 bases between. CDR3 sequence (DNA): TGCGCCAGCAGCCCCTCAGCGGGCGTAACCTACAATGAGCAGTTCTTC. Its protein product is CASSPSAGVTYNEQFF. Drawing the rest from reference TRBV5-1 and TRBJ2-1, the complete variable domain is KAGVTQTPRYLIKTRGQQVTLSCSPISGHRSVSWYQQTPGQGLQFLFEYFSETQRNKGNFPGRFSGRQFSNSRSEMNVSTLELGDSALYLCASSPSAGVTYNEQFFGPGTRLTVL.

This chain uses TRBV15 with TRBJ2-5; D possibly matches TRBD1 or TRBD2 (5 bases each). The CDR3 extends over 13 amino acids. CDR1 LNHNV and CDR2 YYDKDF come from the germline V gene (reference sequence). The V and J ends lost 4 bases and 1 base respectively, with 7 bases between them. CDR3 sequence reads: CATSTGPQETQYF. The CDR3 nucleotides read TGTGCCACCAGCACGGGACCCCAAGAGACCCAGTACTTC.

There are a few counts of this clonotype. The rearrangement joins TRBV4-2 to TRBJ2-1; the match to TRBD2 covers 9 bases. Germline values: CDR1 LGHNA, CDR2 YNFKEQ. There are 16 residues in the CDR3. Trimming took 0 bases from V and 7 from J; bases not matched to a gene: 7. In nucleotides, the CDR3 is TGTGCCAGCAGCCAAGATCGGGGGCTAGCGGGAAATGAGCAGTTCTTC. Protein: CASSQDRGLAGNEQFF.

The chain employs TRBV5-1 and TRBJ2-7, with D perhaps matching TRBD2 (6 bases). CDR1 is SGHRS, CDR2 YFSETQ, per germline. Between the trimmed V and J ends, which lost 3 bases and 9 bases, there was a span of 16 bases. This CDR3 comprises 13 residues. CDR3: CASSSPGLIGQYF. The CDR3 DNA is TGCGCCAGCAGCTCACCGGGACTGATCGGGCAGTACTTC.

This clonotype came up a few times. This chain connects TRBV12-3 or TRBV12-4 to TRBJ2-7, with a tentative D call TRBD1 (5 bases). The CDR3 extends over 13 amino acids. Between the trimmed V and J ends, which lost 5 bases and 3 bases, there was a span of 11 bases. Written as DNA, the CDR3 is TGTGCCAGCAGTCCCGGACATAACTACGAGCAGTACTTC. Encoded protein: CASSPGHNYEQYF.

This sequence joins TRBV4-1 and TRBJ1-1; 11 bases are a match to TRBD1. There are 14 residues in the CDR3. Germline assignment: CDR1 MGHRA and CDR2 YSYEKL. V lost 3 bases to trimming and J lost 4 bases; unmatched junction nucleotides: 1. DNA for the CDR3: TGCGCCAGCAGCCAGGGACAGGGGGTCACTGAAGCTTTCTTT. This codes for CASSQGQGVTEAFF.

The chain recombines TRBV4-2 with TRBJ2-7, with TRBD1 matching 11 bases. V was pared by 1 base and J by 6 bases, with 5 bases of the junction left unmatched. The CDR3 has 15 amino acids. CDR1 is LGHNA and CDR2 is YNFKEQ in the germline V gene. The CDR3 bases are TGTGCCAGCAGCCAAGCGGGACAGGGGGAGGTCGAGCAGTACTTC. Translated: CASSQAGQGEVEQYF.

The rearrangement joins TRBV2 to TRBJ1-5; unclear D gene. The CDR3 runs 13 residues. From germline, CDR1 is SNHLY and CDR2 FYNNEI. The V and J ends lost 0 bases and 7 bases respectively, with 7 bases between them. As DNA, the CDR3 is TGTGCCAGCAGTGAAGCCGGTCGGCAGCCCCAGCATTTT. This translates into CASSEAGRQPQHF.

J is TRBJ1-5 and V is TRBV9, with a weak D call TRBD1 (5 bases). The CDR3 spans 15 residues. The ends were cut back, 1 base at V and 6 bases at J, with 14 bases in the middle. CDR1 and CDR2 from the germline V gene are SGDLS and YYNGEE. CDR3 sequence: CASSVTGDGGQPQHF. The CDR3 DNA follows: TGTGCCAGCAGCGTAACGGGGGATGGCGGTCAGCCCCAGCATTTT.

V gene TRBV15 combines with J gene TRBJ2-3; 14 positions agree with TRBD2. The CDR3 loop spans 16 amino acids. Germline CDR1 reads LNHNV; CDR2 reads YYDKDF (reference sequence). The J segment lost 6 bases and the V segment lost 4 bases, leaving 6 bases of the junction unmatched. Written as DNA, the CDR3 is TGTGCCACCAGCAAGGGACTAGCGGGGGCGGTGGATACGCAGTATTTT. Translating it yields CATSKGLAGAVDTQYF.

This clonotype has a handful of counts. The chain uses TRBV10-3 and TRBJ2-6; 10 bases map to TRBD1. Germline trimming cut 5 bases from V and 0 bases from J; bases unmatched to any gene: 13. The CDR3 extends over 20 amino acids. Germline V gives CDR1 ENHRY, CDR2 SYGVKD. The CDR3 protein is CAISIPRGQGSLSGANVLTF. CDR3 nucleotide sequence: TGTGCCATCAGTATCCCGCGGGGACAGGGGTCGCTCTCTGGGGCCAACGTCCTGACTTTC.

V gene TRBV12-3 or TRBV12-4 combines with J gene TRBJ1-5, with a tentative D call TRBD1 (5 bases). The CDR3 has 15 amino acids. V was clipped by 2 bases and J by 2 bases, with 10 bases between them. The CDR3 DNA follows: TGTGCCAGCAGTTTAAGTGGGGGAGGCAATCAGCCCCAGCATTTT. Encoded protein: CASSLSGGGNQPQHF.

The CDR3 loop reads CASSLERSTDTQYF. Here the CDR3 DNA reads TGTGCCAGCAGCCTCGAGCGGAGCACAGATACGCAGTATTTT. The chain links TRBV12-3 or TRBV12-4 to TRBJ2-3, with a tentative D call TRBD2 (5 bases). Trimming took off 6 bases at V and 0 bases at J, with 10 bases between the two ends. The CDR3 length is 14 residues.